This TCR beta chain came from a study of regulatory T cells in long-lasting Graves disease. This clonotype came up many times. The CDR3 runs to 12 residues. Trimming left V 1 base short and J 8 bases short, with 6 bases between. Per germline, CDR1 SGHAT and CDR2 FQDESV (reference sequence). HTBI primers from iRepertoire and Arm-PCR of CDR3 regions yielded the TCR beta libraries. TCRdb fed the multiplex PCR reads into MiXCR, producing one record per CDR3 protein. Here the sample spans over 300,000 distinct CDR3 sequences, roughly 16% being singletons. Time point: newly diagnosed GD, antithyroid drugs for less than 3 months. The TCR library used RNA extracted from PBMCs.

The chain has TRBV11-1 and TRBJ2-1, with TRBD2 as a possible D gene (5 bases). The input for sequencing was peripheral blood mononuclear cells (PBMCs), taken at new diagnosis, from a patient treated with antithyroid drugs. This sequence originates from a female donor with Graves disease. The CDR3 DNA reads as TGTGCCAGCAGCTTAGGACTATATGAGCAGTTCTTC. Its protein is CASSLGLYEQFF.